This TCR beta chain was recorded in a study of OX40 agonist ivuxolimab in advanced cancers. Study-wide context: The group had a mean age of around 60 years, ranged from about 20 to 80, and was approximately 81% male.

Profiling relied on immunoSEQ multiplex PCR, and the TCRdb table lists in-frame clones only, not all of them. The sample contains under 70,000 clones, approximately 85% of which appear only once. From germline, CDR1 is SEHNR and CDR2 FQNEAQ (reference sequence). Trimming at V came to 4 bases and at J to 4 bases, leaving 1 base not matched to a gene. There are 15 residues in the CDR3. This clonotype was sampled from an adult with an advanced solid tumor such as melanoma, head and neck, liver or kidney cancer. The sequenced sample was CD4+ or CD8+ T cells sorted from blood, obtained in a trial of the OX40 agonist ivuxolimab. The chain employs TRBV7-9 and TRBJ2-5; 15 nucleotides agree with TRBD2. CDR3 protein: CASSSGLAGGETQYF. CDR3 in DNA: TGTGCCAGCAGCTCGGGACTAGCGGGGGGAGAGACCCAGTACTTC. The complete variable domain, with remaining parts taken from reference TRBV7-9 and TRBJ2-5, reads DTGVSQNPRHKITKRGQNVTFRCDPISEHNRLYWYRQTLGQGPEFLTYFQNEAQLEKSRLLSDRFSAERPKGSFSTLEIQRTEQGDSAMYLCASSSGLAGGETQYFGPGTRLLVL.